Included here is one T cell receptor (beta chain) sequence, with context. These data belong to a study of blood T cell repertoires in COVID-19. Profiled with immunoSEQ multiplex PCR; TCRdb holds only in-frame clones, not every one. The data hold 75,000 to 100,000 clones, with around 90% observed a single time. V lost 0 bases and J 9 bases, leaving 13 bases between the germline ends. Per germline, CDR1 SGHRS and CDR2 YFSETQ. This CDR3 contains 14 residues. The sequence derives from a man aged 70 or older with acute or convalescent COVID-19. The material sequenced was peripheral blood. This chain connects TRBV5-1 to TRBJ2-1; TRBD1 is a possible D gene (5 bases). The CDR3 nucleotides read TGCGCCAGCAGCTTGGAGCAGGGAAGAGCTGAGCAGTTCTTC. Translating it yields CASSLEQGRAEQFF.